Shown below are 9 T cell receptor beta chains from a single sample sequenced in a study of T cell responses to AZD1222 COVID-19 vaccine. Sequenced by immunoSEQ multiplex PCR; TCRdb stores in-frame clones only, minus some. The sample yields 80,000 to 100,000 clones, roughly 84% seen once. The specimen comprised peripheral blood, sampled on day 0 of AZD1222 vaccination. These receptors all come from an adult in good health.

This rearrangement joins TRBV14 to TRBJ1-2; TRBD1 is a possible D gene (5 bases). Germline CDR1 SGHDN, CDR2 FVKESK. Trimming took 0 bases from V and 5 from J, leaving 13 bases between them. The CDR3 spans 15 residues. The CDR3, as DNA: TGTGCCAGCAGCCAAGACCCAGGGAGAGGTTATGGCTACACCTTC. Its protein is CASSQDPGRGYGYTF.

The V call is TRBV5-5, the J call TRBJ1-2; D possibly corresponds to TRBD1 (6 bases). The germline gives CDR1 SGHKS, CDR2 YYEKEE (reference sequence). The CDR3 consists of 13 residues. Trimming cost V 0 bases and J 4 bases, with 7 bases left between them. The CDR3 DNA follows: TGTGCCAGCAGCTTGGGGACAGCCTATGGCTACACCTTC. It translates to CASSLGTAYGYTF. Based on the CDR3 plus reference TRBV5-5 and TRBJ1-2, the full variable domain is DAGVTQSPTHLIKTRGQQVTLRCSPISGHKSVSWYQQVLGQGPQFIFQYYEKEERGRGNFPDRFSARQFPNYSSELNVNALLLGDSALYLCASSLGTAYGYTFGSGTRLTVV.

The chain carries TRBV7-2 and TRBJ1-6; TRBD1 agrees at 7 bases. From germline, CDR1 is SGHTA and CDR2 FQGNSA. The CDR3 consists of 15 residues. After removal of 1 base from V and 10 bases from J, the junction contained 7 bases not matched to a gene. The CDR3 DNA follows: TGTGCCAGCAGCTTAGATAAGGGGGCGTTCTCACCCCTCCACTTT. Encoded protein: CASSLDKGAFSPLHF.

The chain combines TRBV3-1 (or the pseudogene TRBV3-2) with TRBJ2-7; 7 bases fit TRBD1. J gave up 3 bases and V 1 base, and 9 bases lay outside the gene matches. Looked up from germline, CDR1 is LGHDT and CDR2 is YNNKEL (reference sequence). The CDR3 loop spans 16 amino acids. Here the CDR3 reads CASSQAPQGEFYEQYF. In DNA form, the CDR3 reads TGTGCCAGCAGCCAAGCCCCGCAGGGGGAATTCTACGAGCAGTACTTC.

The CDR3 nucleotides read TGTGCCAGCAGTGAGACAAGTACGAACACCGGGGAGCTGTTTTTT. Residues: CASSETSTNTGELFF. The V and J genes are TRBV2 and TRBJ2-2, with D uncertain. In germline, CDR1 is SNHLY, CDR2 FYNNEI. CDR3 size: 15 residues. V gave up 3 bases and J gave up 0 bases, with 8 bases separating them.

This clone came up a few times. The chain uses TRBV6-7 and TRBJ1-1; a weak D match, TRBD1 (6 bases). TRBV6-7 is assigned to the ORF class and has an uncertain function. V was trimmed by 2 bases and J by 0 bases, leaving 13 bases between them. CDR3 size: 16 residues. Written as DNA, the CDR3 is TGTGCCAGCAGTTACGGCAGGGGAGGCATGAACACTGAAGCTTTCTTT. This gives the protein CASSYGRGGMNTEAFF.

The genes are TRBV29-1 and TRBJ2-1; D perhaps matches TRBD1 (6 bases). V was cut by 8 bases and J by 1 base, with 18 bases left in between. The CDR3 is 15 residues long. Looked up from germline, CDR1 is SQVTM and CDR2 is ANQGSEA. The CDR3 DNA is TGCAGCCAAGTTGGTGGGCAGGGGTCCTACAATGAGCAGTTCTTC. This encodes CSQVGGQGSYNEQFF.

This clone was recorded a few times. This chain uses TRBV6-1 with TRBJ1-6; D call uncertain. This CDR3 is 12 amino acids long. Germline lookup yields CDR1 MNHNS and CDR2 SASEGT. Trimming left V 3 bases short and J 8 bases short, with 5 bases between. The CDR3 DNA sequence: TGTGCCAGCAGTGACGGTTATTCACCCCTCCACTTT. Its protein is CASSDGYSPLHF.

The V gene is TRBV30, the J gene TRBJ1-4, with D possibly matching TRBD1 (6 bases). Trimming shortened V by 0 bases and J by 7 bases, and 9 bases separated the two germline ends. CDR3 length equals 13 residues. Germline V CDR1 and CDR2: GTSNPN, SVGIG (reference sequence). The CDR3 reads CAWSVRGAEKLFF. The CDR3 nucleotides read TGTGCCTGGAGTGTACGGGGGGCTGAAAAACTGTTTTTT.